This TCR beta chain was profiled in a study of STAT5B mutations in CD4+ large granular lymphocyte leukemia (dated by TCRdb to the early 2020s). Broadly, across the study: Among healthy controls, the CDR3 'QG' motif was associated with a particular HLA allele. Flow cytometry on FACSCanto II or FACSVerse showed that the purified fractions were more than 95% pure among lymphocytes. The study compared the TCRbeta repertoires of patients with CD4+ T-cell large granular lymphocyte leukemia against those of healthy blood donors. Paper-wide results and their limitations: TRBV06-family usage was enriched among the top patient clones (8/27) compared with healthy controls (2/35). The data were not HLA-matched, and the relatively small sample size could explain the higher clonality seen in CD4+ compared with CD8+ T-LGLL. Main leukemic clonotypes were private to each patient, although roughly 25% of the main leukemic clonotypes were found at low frequency in the non-leukemic repertoires of other patients. Compared with healthy CD4+ repertoires, CD4-sorted patient repertoires appeared more clonal, and this difference remained even after the putative leukemic clones were removed.

The healthy control group was made up of fewer than 40 blood donors, and the Finnish Red Cross blood service supplied their buffy coats. All TCR-sequenced material derived from peripheral blood: patient blood samples and healthy donor buffy coats. Ficoll-Hypaque gradient centrifugation was used to isolate peripheral blood mononuclear cells. CD4+ cells were magnetically purified from the buffy coats of healthy controls. Genomic DNA was extracted with the Gentra Puregene Cell and Tissue kit and quantified on a Qubit 2.0 fluorometer. TCRbeta rearrangements were sequenced from genomic DNA using the immunoSEQ assay at survey resolution. Per the source publication's procedure: A lowest detectable productive clonotype frequency of 2.59 x 10-5 was observed in the TCR sequencing data. Only productive TCRbeta rearrangements, meaning sequences that were complete and in-frame, were kept for the analyses. Clonality for each sample was calculated as Simpson clonality in the immunoSEQ Analyzer version 3.0. Clones were categorized by frequency as very rare, small, medium, large (1-20%) or hyperexpanded (>20%). OLGA 1.2.3 estimated generation probabilities, VDJtools produced V-gene circos plots, VDJdb was queried for specificities, and GLIPH identified CDR3 motifs. Sourced from immuneACCESS, this table was stored by TCRdb with only in-frame sequences that have V and J called. A share of the clones is absent; for the studies checked, an unresolved V gene accounts for under half, and the remainder has no known explanation. Clonal size and the V and J genes are those of that table, whereas D and trimming came from the DNA. In all, the sample holds roughly 40,000 clones, and about 81% of those were seen once. The ten largest clones capture approximately 0.32% of the sample.

Via the germline V gene, CDR1 is SNHLY and CDR2 FYNNEI. From the cysteine up to the phenylalanine, the CDR3 has a length of 13 residues. Only the CDR3 part of the read is kept: 39 bases, read in frame from the first base. Trimmed from V: 10 bases; trimmed from J: 1 base; junction bases lacking a gene match: 6. This clone was counted only a few times. It lacks a known antigen. Per-base quality was not reported, and no clone a single base away is much larger than it. The sequence joins TRBV2 to TRBJ1-1, with 7 bases in between that match TRBD1. The TCR originated in a human donor in good health. Source material: CD4+ T cells from blood buffy coats. The sequenced DNA: TGTGCCACCCAAGGGGACAGGAACACTGAAGCTTTCTTT. Translated, this gives CATQGDRNTEAFF.